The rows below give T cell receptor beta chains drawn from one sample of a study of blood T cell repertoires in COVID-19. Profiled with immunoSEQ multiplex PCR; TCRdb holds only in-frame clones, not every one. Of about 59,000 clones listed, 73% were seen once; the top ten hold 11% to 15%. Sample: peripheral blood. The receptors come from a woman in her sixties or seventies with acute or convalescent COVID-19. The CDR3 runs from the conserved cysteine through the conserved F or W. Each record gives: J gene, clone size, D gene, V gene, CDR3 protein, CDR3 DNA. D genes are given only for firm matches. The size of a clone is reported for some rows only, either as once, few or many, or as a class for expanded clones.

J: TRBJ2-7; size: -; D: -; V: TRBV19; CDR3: CASSPSPGDYEQYF; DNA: TGTGCCAGTAGCCCCTCTCCGGGGGACTACGAGCAGTACTTC
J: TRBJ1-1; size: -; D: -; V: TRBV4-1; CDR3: CASSLRFLAGNMNTEAFF; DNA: TGCGCCAGCAGCCTGCGGTTTTTGGCAGGGAATATGAACACTGAAGCTTTCTTT
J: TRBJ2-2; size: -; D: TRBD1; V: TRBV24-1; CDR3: CATSDSGQGRTGELFF; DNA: TGTGCCACCAGTGATTCCGGACAGGGGAGAACCGGGGAGCTGTTTTTT
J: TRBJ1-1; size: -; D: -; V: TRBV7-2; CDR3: CASRLQGFTEAFF; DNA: TGTGCCAGCAGGTTACAGGGTTTCACTGAAGCTTTCTTT
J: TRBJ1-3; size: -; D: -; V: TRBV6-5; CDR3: CASSYRYSGNTIYF; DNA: TGTGCCAGCAGTTACCGGTATTCTGGAAACACCATATATTTT
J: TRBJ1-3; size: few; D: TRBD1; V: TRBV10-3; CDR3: CASRDRGLLTGNTIYF; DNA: TGTGCCTCCCGGGACAGGGGGCTTTTGACTGGAAACACCATATATTTT
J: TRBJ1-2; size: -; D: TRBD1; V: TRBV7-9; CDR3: CASSQDRGDGYTF; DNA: TGTGCCAGCAGCCAAGACAGGGGGGATGGCTACACCTTC
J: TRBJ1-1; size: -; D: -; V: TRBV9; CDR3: CASSPQGGEWTEAFF; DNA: TGTGCCAGCAGCCCCCAGGGAGGGGAATGGACTGAAGCTTTCTTT
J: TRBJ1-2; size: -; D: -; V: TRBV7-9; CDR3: CASSFTAPLHGYTF; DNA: TGTGCCAGCAGCTTTACAGCACCACTGCATGGCTACACCTTC
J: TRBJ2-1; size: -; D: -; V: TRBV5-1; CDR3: CASSLYQNEQFF; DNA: TGCGCCAGCAGCTTGTACCAGAATGAGCAGTTCTTC
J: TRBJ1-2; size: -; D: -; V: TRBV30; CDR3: CAWSAVTGKYGYTF; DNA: TGTGCCTGGAGTGCGGTCACAGGGAAATATGGCTACACCTTC
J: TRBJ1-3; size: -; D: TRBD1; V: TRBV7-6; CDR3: CASSTAGTGQGLGNTIYF; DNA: TGTGCCAGCAGCACAGCCGGGACAGGTCAGGGCCTTGGAAACACCATATATTTT
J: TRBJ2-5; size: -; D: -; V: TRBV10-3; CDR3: CAIRDNRDQETQYF; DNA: TGTGCCATCAGGGATAACAGAGATCAAGAGACCCAGTACTTC
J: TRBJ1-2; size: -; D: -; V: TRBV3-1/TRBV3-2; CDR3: CASSQGQGINYGYTF; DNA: TGTGCCAGCAGCCAAGGCCAGGGGATTAACTATGGCTACACCTTC
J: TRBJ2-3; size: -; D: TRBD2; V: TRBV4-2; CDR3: CASSQLGAGVTDTQYF; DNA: TGTGCCAGCAGCCAACTTGGAGCGGGGGTGACAGATACGCAGTATTTT
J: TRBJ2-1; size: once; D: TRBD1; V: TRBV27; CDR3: CASSPRGQGAGFYNEQFF; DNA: TGTGCCAGCAGTCCCCGCGGACAGGGGGCCGGCTTTTACAATGAGCAGTTCTTC
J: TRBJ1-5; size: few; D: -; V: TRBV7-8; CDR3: CASRLGASNQPQHF; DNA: TGTGCCAGCCGATTGGGGGCGAGCAATCAGCCCCAGCATTTT
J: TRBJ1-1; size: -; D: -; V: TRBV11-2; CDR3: CASSLGGGPALGAFF; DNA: TGTGCCAGCAGCTTAGGGGGGGGACCGGCTTTAGGAGCTTTCTTT
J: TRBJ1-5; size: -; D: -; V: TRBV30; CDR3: CAWSVVRGQPQHF; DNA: TGTGCCTGGAGTGTGGTTCGGGGTCAGCCCCAGCATTTT
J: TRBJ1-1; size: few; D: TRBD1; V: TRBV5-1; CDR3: CASSWTGVAEAFF; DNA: TGCGCCAGCAGCTGGACAGGAGTGGCTGAAGCTTTCTTT
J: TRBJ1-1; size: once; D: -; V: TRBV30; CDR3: CARDTLNTEAFF; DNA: TGTGCTCGAGACACTTTGAACACTGAAGCTTTCTTT
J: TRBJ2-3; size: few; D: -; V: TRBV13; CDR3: CASSLGRGTDTQYF; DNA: TGTGCCAGCAGCTTAGGCCGAGGCACAGATACGCAGTATTTT
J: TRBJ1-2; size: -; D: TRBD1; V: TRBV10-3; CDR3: CAITGIWTGESSGYTF; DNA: TGTGCCATCACCGGAATTTGGACAGGAGAGAGTAGTGGCTACACCTTC
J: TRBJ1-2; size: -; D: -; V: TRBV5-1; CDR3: CASSLDGYGYTF; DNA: TGCGCCAGCAGCCTGGACGGCTATGGCTACACCTTC
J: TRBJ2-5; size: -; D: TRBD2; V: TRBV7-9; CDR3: CASSPVAGETQYF; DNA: TGTGCCAGCAGCCCTGTAGCGGGGGAGACCCAGTACTTC
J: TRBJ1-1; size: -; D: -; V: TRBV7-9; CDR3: CASSLVDSQEAFF; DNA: TGTGCCAGCAGCTTAGTTGATTCACAGGAAGCTTTCTTT
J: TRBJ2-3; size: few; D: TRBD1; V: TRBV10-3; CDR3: CAISRGTGWTDTQYF; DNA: TGTGCCATCAGCCGAGGGACAGGGTGGACAGATACGCAGTATTTT
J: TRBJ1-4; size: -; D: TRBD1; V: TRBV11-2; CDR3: CASSLGDRAVGKLFF; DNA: TGTGCCAGCAGCTTGGGGGACAGGGCCGTAGGGAAACTGTTTTTT
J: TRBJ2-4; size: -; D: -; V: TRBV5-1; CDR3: CASSLAFDRRSIQYF; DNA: TGCGCCAGCAGCTTGGCCTTCGACAGGCGGAGCATTCAGTACTTC
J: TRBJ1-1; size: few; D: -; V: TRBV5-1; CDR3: CASSLGANIVNTEAFF; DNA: TGCGCCAGCAGCTTGGGAGCCAATATTGTGAACACTGAAGCTTTCTTT
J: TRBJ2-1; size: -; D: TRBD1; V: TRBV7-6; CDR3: CASSQGQARTYNEQFF; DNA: TGTGCCAGCAGCCAAGGACAGGCTCGGACCTACAATGAGCAGTTCTTC
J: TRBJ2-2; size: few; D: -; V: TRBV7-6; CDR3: CASSPRGGNTGELFF; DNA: TGTGCCAGCAGTCCTAGGGGAGGGAACACCGGGGAGCTGTTTTTT
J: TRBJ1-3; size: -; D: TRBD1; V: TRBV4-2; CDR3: CASSQEGRGGGYQMRNTIYF; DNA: TGTGCCAGCAGCCAAGAAGGGCGAGGGGGCGGATACCAAATGAGAAACACCATATATTTT
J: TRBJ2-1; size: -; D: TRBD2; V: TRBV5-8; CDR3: CASSLTGGHSNEQFF; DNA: TGTGCCAGCAGCTTGACGGGGGGGCATTCGAATGAGCAGTTCTTC
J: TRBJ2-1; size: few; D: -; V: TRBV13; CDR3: CASSLTRGNEQFF; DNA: TGTGCCAGCAGCCTCACTAGGGGGAATGAGCAGTTCTTC
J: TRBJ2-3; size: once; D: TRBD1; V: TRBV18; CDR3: CASSPVPRGDTQYF; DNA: TGTGCCAGCTCACCGGTACCCAGGGGGGATACGCAGTATTTT
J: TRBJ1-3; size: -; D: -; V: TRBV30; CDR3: CAWSQGFSGNTIYF; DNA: TGTGCCTGGAGCCAGGGCTTCTCTGGAAACACCATATATTTT
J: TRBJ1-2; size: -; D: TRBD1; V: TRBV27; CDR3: CASSPRTGNYGYTF; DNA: TGTGCCAGCAGTCCCCGGACAGGGAACTATGGCTACACCTTC
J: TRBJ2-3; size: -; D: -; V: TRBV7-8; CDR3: CASSLTANTQYF; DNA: TGTGCCAGCAGCTTAACCGCGAATACGCAGTATTTT
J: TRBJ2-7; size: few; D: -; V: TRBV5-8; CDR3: CASSLVGADEQYF; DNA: TGTGCCAGCAGCTTGGTGGGAGCGGACGAGCAGTACTTC
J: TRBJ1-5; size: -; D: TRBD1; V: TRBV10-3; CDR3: CAISAGLWLAGQTYQPQHF; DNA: TGTGCCATCAGTGCCGGACTGTGGCTCGCGGGACAGACCTATCAGCCCCAGCATTTT
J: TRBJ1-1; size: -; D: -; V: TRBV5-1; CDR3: CASSLGFGASNTEAFF; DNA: TGCGCCAGCAGCCTCGGGTTTGGAGCCTCGAACACTGAAGCTTTCTTT
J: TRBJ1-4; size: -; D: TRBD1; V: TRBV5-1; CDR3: CASSLGQGPGEKLFF; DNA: TGCGCCAGCAGCTTGGGACAGGGGCCTGGTGAAAAACTGTTTTTT
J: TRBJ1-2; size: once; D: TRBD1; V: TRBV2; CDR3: CATERSDRDLNYGYTF; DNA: TGTGCCACCGAGAGATCGGACAGGGACTTAAACTATGGCTACACCTTC
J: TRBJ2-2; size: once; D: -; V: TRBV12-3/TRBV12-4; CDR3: CASSFSAGELFF; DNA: TGTGCCAGCAGTTTCAGCGCCGGGGAGCTGTTTTTT
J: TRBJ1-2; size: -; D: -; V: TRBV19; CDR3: CASTLRGNYGYTF; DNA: TGTGCCAGTACCCTACGGGGGAACTATGGCTACACCTTC
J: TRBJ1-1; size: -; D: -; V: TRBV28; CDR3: CASSDPGWENTEAFF; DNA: TGTGCCAGCAGTGACCCGGGGTGGGAGAACACTGAAGCTTTCTTT
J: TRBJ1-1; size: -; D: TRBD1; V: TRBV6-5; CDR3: CASSRTGLNTEAFF; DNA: TGTGCCAGCAGTCGGACAGGGTTGAACACTGAAGCTTTCTTT
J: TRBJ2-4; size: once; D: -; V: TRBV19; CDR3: CASSLTGSLAKNIQYF; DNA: TGTGCCAGTAGTCTCACCGGGTCCTTAGCCAAAAACATTCAGTACTTC
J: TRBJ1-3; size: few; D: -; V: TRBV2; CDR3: CASSAESSSGNTIYF; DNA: TGTGCCAGCAGTGCTGAGTCGAGCTCTGGAAACACCATATATTTT
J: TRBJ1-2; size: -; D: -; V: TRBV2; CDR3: CASSDTYTGRGYTF; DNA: TGTGCCAGCAGTGATACATATACAGGGCGCGGCTACACCTTC
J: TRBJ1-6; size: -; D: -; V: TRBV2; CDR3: CASSEARDPPLHF; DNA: TGTGCCAGCAGTGAAGCGCGTGATCCACCCCTCCACTTT